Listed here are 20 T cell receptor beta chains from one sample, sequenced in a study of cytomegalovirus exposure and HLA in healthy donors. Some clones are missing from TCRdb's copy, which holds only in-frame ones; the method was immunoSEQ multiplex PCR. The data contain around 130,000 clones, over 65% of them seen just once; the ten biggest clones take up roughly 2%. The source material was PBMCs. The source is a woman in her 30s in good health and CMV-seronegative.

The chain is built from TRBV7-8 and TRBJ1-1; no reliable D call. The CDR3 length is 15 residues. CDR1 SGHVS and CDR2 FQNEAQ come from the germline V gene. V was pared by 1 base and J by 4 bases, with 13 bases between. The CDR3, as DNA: TGTGCCAGCAGCTTAGGAGCAGGCCCCGCCACTGAAGCTTTCTTT. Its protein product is CASSLGAGPATEAFF.

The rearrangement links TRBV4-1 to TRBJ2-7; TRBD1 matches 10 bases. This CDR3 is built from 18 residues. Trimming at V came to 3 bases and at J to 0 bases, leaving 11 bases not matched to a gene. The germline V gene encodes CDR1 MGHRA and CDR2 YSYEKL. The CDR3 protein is CASSQHGGTGESSYEQYF. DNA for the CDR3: TGCGCCAGCAGCCAGCATGGCGGGACAGGGGAGAGCTCCTACGAGCAGTACTTC.

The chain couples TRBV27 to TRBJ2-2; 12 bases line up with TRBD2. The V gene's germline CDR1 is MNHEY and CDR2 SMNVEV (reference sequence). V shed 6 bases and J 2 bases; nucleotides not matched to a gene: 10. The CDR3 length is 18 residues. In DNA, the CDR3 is TGTGCCAGCAGCTTGAGGCTAGCGGGGGGGCTAAACACCGGGGAGCTGTTTTTT. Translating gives CASSLRLAGGLNTGELFF.

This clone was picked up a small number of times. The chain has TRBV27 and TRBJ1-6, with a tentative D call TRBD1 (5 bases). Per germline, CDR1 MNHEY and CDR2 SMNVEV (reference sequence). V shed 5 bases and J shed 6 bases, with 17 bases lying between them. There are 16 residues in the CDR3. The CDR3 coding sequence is TGTGCCAGCAGTCCCCCGGGCAGGGCGGCTAATTCACCCCTCCACTTT. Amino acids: CASSPPGRAANSPLHF.

CDR3 in amino acids: CASSLGAGASYEQYF. DNA for the CDR3: TGTGCCAGCAGCTTGGGGGCAGGGGCCTCCTACGAGCAGTACTTC. V and J are TRBV5-6 and TRBJ2-7; a possible D gene is TRBD1 (6 bases). With 0 bases removed from V and 0 bases from J, the gap between germline ends came to 10 bases. There are 15 residues in the CDR3. Per the germline V gene, CDR1 is SGHDT and CDR2 is YYEEEE.

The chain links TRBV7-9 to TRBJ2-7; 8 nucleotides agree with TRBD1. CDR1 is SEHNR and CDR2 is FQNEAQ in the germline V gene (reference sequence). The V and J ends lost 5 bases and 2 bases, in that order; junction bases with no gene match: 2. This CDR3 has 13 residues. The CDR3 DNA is TGTGCCAGCAGCCAGACAGGGGCCTACGAGCAGTACTTC. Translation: CASSQTGAYEQYF.

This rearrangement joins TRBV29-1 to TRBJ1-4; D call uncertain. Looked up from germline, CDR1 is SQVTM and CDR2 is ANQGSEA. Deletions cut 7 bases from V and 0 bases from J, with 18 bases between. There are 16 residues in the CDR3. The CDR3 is CSAYQPELATNEKLFF. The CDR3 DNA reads TGCAGCGCCTACCAGCCGGAGTTAGCAACTAATGAAAAACTGTTTTTT.

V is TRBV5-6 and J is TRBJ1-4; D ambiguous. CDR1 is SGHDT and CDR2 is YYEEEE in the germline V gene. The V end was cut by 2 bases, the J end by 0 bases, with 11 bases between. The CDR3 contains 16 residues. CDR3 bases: TGTGCCAGCAGCTTTGGGTTGACTGCAACTAATGAAAAACTGTTTTTT. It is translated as CASSFGLTATNEKLFF.

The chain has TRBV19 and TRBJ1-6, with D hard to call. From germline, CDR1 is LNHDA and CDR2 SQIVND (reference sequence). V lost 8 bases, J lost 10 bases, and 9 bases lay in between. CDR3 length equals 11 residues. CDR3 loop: CASGPGSPLHF. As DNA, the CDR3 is TGTGCCAGTGGGCCTGGATCACCCCTCCACTTT.

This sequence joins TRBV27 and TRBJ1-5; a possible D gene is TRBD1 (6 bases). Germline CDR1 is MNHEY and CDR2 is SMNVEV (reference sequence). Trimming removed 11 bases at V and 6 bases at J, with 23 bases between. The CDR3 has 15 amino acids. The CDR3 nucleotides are TGTGCCGTGGGGTTTGTGGTGGGGGCTGGTCAGCCCCAGCATTTT. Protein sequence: CAVGFVVGAGQPQHF.

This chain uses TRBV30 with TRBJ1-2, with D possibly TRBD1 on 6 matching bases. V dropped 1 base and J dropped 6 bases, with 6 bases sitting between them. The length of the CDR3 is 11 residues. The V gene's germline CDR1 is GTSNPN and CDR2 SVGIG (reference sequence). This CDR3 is CAWSDRDGYTF. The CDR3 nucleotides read TGTGCCTGGAGTGACAGGGATGGCTACACCTTC.

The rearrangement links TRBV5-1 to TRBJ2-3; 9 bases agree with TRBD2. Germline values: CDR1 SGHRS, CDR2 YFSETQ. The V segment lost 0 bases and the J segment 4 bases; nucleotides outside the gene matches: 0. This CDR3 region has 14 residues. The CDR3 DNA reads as TGCGCCAGCAGCTTGGTAGCGGGGGCAGATACGCAGTATTTT. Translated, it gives CASSLVAGADTQYF.

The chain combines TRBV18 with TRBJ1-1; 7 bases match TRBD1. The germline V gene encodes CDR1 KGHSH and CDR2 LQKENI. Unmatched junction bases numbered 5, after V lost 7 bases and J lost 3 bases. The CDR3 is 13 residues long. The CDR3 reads CASFKTGHTEAFF. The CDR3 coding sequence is TGTGCCAGCTTCAAGACAGGGCACACTGAAGCTTTCTTT.

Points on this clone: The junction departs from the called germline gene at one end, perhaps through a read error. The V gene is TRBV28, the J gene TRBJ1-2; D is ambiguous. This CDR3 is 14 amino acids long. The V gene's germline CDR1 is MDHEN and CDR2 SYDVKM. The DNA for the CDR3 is TGTGCCAGCACTTTAGGGCAGGTCTCTCGTGGCTACACCTTC. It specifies CASTLGQVSRGYTF.

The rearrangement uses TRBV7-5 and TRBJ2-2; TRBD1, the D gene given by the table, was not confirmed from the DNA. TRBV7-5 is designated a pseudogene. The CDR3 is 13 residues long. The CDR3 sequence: CATPGWPTGELFF. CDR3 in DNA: TGTGCCACCCCAGGTTGGCCCACCGGGGAGCTGTTTTTT.

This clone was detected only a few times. The CDR3 nucleotides read TGTGCCAGCAGTTACTCGTGGGGACAGGCCCACTACGAGCAGTACTTC. Translating gives CASSYSWGQAHYEQYF. The V and J genes are TRBV6-5 and TRBJ2-7, with TRBD1 matching over 8 bases. The V and J ends lost 0 bases and 3 bases, in that order; junction bases with no gene match: 7. CDR3 length equals 16 residues. Germline-derived CDR1 and CDR2 are MNHEY and SVGAGI.

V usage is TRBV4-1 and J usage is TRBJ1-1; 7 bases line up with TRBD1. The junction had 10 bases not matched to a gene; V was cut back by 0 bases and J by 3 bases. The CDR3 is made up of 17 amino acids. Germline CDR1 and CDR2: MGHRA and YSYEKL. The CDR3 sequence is CASSQEGQGGMDTEAFF. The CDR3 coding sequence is TGCGCCAGCAGCCAAGAGGGTCAGGGGGGAATGGACACTGAAGCTTTCTTT.

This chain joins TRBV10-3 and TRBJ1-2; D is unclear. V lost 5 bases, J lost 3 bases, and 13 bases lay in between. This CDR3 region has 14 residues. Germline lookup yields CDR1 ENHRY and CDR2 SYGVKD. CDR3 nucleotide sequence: TGTGCCATCAGTCCGTCGGGGTCGGACTATGGCTACACCTTC. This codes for CAISPSGSDYGYTF.

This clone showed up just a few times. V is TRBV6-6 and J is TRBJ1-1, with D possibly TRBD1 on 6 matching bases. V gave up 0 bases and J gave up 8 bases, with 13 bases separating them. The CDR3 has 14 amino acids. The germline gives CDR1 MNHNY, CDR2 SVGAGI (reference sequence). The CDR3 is CASSYSGGAYEAFF. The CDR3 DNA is TGTGCCAGCAGTTACTCTGGGGGCGCGTACGAAGCTTTCTTT.

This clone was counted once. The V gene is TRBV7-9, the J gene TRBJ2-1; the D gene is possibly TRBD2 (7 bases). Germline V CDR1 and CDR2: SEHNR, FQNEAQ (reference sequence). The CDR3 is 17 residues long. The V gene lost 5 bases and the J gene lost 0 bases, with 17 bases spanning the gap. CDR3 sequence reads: CASSRMVGGASYNEQFF. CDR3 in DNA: TGTGCCAGCAGCCGAATGGTTGGGGGGGCCTCCTACAATGAGCAGTTCTTC.